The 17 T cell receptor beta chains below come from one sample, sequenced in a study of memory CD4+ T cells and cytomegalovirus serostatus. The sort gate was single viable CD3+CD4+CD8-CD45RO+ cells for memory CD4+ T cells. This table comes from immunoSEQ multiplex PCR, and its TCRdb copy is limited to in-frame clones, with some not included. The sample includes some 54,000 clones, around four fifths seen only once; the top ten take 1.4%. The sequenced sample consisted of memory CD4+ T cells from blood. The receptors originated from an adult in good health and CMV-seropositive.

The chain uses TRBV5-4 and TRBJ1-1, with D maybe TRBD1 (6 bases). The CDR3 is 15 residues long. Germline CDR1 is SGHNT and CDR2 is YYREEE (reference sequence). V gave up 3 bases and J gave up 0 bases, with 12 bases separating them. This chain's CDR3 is CASSSGGHMNTEAFF. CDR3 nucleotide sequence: TGTGCCAGCAGCTCGGGGGGACATATGAACACTGAAGCTTTCTTT.

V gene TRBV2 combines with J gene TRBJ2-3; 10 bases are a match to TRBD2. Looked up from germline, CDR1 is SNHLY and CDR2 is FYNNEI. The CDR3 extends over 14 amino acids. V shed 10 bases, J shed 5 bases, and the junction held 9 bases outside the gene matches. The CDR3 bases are TGTGCCATCAAGCCTAGCGGGGGAAGAGATACGCAGTATTTT. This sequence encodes CAIKPSGGRDTQYF.

This CDR3 reads CASDRDGYSNQPQHF. CDR3 DNA: TGTGCCAGTGACAGGGACGGGTATAGCAATCAGCCCCAGCATTTT. The rearrangement links TRBV27 to TRBJ1-5; 7 nucleotides align to TRBD1. V was pared by 9 bases and J by 0 bases, with 8 bases of the junction left unmatched. The length of the CDR3 is 15 residues. Germline loops: CDR1 MNHEY, CDR2 SMNVEV (reference sequence).

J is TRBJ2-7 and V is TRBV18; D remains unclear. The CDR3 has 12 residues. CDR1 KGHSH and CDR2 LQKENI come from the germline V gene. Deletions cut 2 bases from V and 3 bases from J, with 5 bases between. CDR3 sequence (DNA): TGTGCCAGCTCACCAAACAACTACGAGCAGTACTTC. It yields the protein CASSPNNYEQYF.

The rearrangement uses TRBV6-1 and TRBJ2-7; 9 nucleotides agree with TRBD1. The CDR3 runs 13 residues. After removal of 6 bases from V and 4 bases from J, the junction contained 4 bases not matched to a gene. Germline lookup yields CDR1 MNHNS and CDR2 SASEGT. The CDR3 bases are TGTGCCAGCAGGCGGGACAGGGTTTACGAGCAGTACTTC. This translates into CASRRDRVYEQYF.

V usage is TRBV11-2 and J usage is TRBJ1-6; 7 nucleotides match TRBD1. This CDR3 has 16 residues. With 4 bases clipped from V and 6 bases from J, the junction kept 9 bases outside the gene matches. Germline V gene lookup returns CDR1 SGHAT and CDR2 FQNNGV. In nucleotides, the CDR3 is TGTGCCAGCAGCTCTTTTCGGACAGGATCTAATTCACCCCTCCACTTT. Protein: CASSSFRTGSNSPLHF.

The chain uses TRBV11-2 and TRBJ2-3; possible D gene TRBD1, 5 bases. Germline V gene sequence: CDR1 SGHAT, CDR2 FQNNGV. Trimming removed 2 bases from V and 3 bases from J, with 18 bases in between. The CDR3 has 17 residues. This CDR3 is CASSLLTAGYQTDTQYF. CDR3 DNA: TGTGCCAGCAGCTTACTGACAGCTGGGTACCAAACAGATACGCAGTATTTT.

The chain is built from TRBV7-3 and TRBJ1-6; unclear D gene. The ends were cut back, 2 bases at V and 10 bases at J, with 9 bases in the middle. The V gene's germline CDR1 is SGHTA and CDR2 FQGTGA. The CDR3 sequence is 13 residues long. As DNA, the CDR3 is TGTGCCAGCAGCTTAGGGGAGGGATCACCCCTCCACTTT. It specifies CASSLGEGSPLHF.

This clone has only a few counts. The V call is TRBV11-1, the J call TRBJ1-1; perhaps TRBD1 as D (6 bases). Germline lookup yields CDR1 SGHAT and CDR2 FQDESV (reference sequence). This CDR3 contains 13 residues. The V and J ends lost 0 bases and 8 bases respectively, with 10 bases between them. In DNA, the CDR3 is TGTGCCAGCAGCTTAGCGGTCAGGGGCGAAGCTTTCTTT. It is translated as CASSLAVRGEAFF.

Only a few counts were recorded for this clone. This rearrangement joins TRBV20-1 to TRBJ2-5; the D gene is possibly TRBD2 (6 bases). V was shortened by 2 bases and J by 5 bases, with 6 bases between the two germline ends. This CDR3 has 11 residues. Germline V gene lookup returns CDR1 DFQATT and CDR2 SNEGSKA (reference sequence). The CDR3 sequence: CSARSGETQYF. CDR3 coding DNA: TGCAGTGCTAGAAGCGGGGAGACCCAGTACTTC.

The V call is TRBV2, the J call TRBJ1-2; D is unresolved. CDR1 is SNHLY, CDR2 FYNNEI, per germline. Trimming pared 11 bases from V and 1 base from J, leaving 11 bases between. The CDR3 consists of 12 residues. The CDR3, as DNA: TGTGCCGCCGGCACTAGTAACTATGGCTACACCTTC. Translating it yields CAAGTSNYGYTF. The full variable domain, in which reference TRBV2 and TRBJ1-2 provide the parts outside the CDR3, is EPEVTQTPSHQVTQMGQEVILRCVPISNHLYFYWYRQILGQKVEFLVSFYNNEISEKSEIFDDQFSVERPDGSNFTLKIRSTKLEDSAMYFCAAGTSNYGYTFGSGTRLTVV.

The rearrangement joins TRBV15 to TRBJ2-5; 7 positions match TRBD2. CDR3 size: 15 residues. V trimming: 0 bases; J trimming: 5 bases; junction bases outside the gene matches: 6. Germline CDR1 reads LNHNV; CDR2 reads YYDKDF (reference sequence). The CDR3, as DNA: TGTGCCACCAGCAGAGAGAGCGGGAAGGGGGAGACCCAGTACTTC. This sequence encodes CATSRESGKGETQYF.

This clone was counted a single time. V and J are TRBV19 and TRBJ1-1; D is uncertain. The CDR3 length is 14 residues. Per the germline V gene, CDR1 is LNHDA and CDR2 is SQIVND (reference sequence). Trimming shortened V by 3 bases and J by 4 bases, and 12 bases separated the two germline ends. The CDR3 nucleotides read TGTGCCAGTAGTATCCCTCACTTGGGCACTGAAGCTTTCTTT. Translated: CASSIPHLGTEAFF.

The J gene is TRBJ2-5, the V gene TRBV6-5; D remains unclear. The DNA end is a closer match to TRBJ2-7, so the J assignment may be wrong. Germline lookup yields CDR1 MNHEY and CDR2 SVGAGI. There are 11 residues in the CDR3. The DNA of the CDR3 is TGTGCCACCCGCCGGGCCTACGAGCAGTACTTC. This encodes CATRRAYEQYF.

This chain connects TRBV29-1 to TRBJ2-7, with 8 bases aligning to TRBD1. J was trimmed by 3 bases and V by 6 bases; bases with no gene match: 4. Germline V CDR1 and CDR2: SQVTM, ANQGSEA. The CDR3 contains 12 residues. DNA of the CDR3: TGCAGCGTAGGACAGGGTGTCTACGAGCAGTACTTC. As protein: CSVGQGVYEQYF.

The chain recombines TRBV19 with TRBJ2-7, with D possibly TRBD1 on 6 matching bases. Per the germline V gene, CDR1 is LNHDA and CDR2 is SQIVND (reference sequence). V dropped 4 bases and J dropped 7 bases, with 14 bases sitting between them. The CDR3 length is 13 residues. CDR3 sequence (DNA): TGTGCCAGTAGTACAGGACAGTTACGGGAGCAGTACTTC. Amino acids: CASSTGQLREQYF.

CDR3 region: CASSPLTLAGGLKITDTQYF. DNA for the CDR3: TGTGCCAGCTCACCTCTTACCCTAGCGGGAGGCCTTAAAATCACAGATACGCAGTATTTT. The V call is TRBV18, the J call TRBJ2-3, with TRBD2 matching over 11 bases. The CDR3 is 20 amino acids. Germline CDR1 KGHSH, CDR2 LQKENI. The trim removed 3 bases at V and 2 bases at J, leaving 16 bases unmatched.